This T cell receptor (beta chain) was observed in a study of cytomegalovirus exposure and HLA in healthy donors. Study context: The 110 million or so unique TCR beta sequences, from about 180 million T cells, were found by an earlier analysis.

PCR amplification relied on 60 Vbeta primers (plus 13 Jbeta primers). TCRdb's copy holds only in-frame clones and misses some; the assay was immunoSEQ multiplex PCR. This table holds over 130,000 clones, around three quarters found once. Germline V lookup: CDR1 LNHDA, CDR2 SQIVND (reference sequence). The V gene lost 3 bases and the J gene lost 1 base, with 14 bases spanning the gap. This CDR3 is 16 amino acids long. The sample was PBMCs. This sequence was found in a woman in her thirties or forties in good health and CMV-seropositive. The V gene is TRBV19, the J gene TRBJ2-3, with D possibly being TRBD2 (5 bases). Here the CDR3 reads CASSIGEGAGTDTQYF. The CDR3 DNA follows: TGTGCCAGTAGTATCGGTGAGGGAGCCGGCACAGATACGCAGTATTTT.